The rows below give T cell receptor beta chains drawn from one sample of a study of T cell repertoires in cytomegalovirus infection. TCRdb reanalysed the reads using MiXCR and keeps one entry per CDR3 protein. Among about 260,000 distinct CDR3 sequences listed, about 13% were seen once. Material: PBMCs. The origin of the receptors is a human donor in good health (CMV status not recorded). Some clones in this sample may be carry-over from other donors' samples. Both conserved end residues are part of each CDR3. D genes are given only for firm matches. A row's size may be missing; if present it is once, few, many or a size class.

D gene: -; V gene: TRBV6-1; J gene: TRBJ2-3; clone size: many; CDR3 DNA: TGTGCCAGCAGATCTACCGGGACAAGGTCTCAGGATACGCAGTATTTT; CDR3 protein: CASRSTGTRSQDTQYF
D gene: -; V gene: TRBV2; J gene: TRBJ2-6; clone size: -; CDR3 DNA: TGTGCCGGATCCAGGGATTTCTCTGGGGCCAACGTCCTGACTTTC; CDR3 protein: CAGSRDFSGANVLTF
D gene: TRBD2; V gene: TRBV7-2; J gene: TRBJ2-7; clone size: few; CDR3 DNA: TGTGCCAGCAGCCTTAGCGGGAGTACCTACGAGCAGTACTTC; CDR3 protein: CASSLSGSTYEQYF
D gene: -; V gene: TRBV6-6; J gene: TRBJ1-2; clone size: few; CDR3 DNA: TGTGCCAGCAGTCCCCCGGAGTCTGGCTACACCTTC; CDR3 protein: CASSPPESGYTF
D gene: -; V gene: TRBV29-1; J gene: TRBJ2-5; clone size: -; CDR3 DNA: TGCAGCGTTGAAGAGACCCAGTACTTC; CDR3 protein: CSVEETQYF
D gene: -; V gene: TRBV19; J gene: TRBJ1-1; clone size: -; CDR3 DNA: TGTGCCAGTAGTAACAGGGACCGCACTGAAGCTTTCTTT; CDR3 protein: CASSNRDRTEAFF
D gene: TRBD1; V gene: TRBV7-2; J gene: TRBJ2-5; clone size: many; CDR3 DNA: TGTGCCAGCAGCTTATCGTACAGGGGAGAGACCCAGTACTTC; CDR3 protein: CASSLSYRGETQYF
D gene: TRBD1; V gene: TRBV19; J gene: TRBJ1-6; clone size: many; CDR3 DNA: TGTGCCAGTAGTCAATCCGGGACAGGGGTTGGTTCACCCCTCCACTTT; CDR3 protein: CASSQSGTGVGSPLHF
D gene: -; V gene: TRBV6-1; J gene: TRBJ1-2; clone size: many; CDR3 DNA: TGTGCCAGCAGACTCTCGGGTCCGTCGGGCTATGGCTACACCTTC; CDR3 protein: CASRLSGPSGYGYTF
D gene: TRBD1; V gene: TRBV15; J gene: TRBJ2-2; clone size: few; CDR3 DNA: TGTGCCACCAGCAGAGTTTTGGCAGGGGGCACCGGGGAGCTGTTTTTT; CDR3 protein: CATSRVLAGGTGELFF
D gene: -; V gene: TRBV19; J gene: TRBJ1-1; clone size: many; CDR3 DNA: TGTGCCAGTAGTATCGGGAGGGCCCTCAACACTGAAGCTTTCTTT; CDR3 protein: CASSIGRALNTEAFF
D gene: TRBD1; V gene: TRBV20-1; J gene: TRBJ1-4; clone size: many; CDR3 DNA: TGCAGTGCTCTCAAAGCGTGGGACAGCAATGAAAAACTGTTTTTT; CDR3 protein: CSALKAWDSNEKLFF
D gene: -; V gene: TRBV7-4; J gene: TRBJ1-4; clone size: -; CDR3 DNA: TGTGCCAGCAGCTTATGGCAGGCCGGCGAAAAACTGTTTTTT; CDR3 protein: CASSLWQAGEKLFF
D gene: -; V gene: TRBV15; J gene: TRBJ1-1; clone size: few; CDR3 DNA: TGTGCCACCAGCAGAGATGCGACACTCCTTGGGGCTTTCTTT; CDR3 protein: CATSRDATLLGAFF
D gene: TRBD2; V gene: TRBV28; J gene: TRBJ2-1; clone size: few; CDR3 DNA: TGTGCCAGCAGTTTCTCCGGGACTAGCGACTACAATGAGCAGTTCTTC; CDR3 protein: CASSFSGTSDYNEQFF
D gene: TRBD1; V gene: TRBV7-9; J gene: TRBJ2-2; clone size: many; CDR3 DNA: TGTGCCAGCAGCATTCTCTTGGACAGGGGAGGTCGGAACACCGGGGAGCTGTTTTTT; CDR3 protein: CASSILLDRGGRNTGELFF
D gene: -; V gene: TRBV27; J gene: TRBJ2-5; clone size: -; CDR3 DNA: TGTGCCAGCAGTTTCGCCTCGTACCAAGAGACCCAGTACTTC; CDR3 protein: CASSFASYQETQYF
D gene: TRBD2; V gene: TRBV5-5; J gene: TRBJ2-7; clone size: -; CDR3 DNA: TGTGCCAGCCGAACTCCCGGGACTAGCTACGAGCAGTACTTC; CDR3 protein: CASRTPGTSYEQYF
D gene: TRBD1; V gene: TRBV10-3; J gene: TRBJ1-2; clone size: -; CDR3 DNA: TGTGCCATCGGACAGGGGAACTATGGCTACACCTTC; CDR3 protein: CAIGQGNYGYTF
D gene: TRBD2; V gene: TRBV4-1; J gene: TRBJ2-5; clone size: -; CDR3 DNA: TGCGCCAGCAGCCACCGTAAGAACGAGACACTAGCGGGGGAGGGTGAGACCCAGTACTTC; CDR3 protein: CASSHRKNETLAGEGETQYF
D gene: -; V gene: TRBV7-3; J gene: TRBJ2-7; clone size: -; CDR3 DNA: TGTGCCAGCAGCCCCCCGTCGAGCTATAACTACGAGCAGTACTTC; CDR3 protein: CASSPPSSYNYEQYF
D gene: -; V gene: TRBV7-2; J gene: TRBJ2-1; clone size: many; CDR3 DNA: TGTGCCAGCAGCACCACGGGACGGGCGAATGAGCAGTTCTTC; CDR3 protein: CASSTTGRANEQFF
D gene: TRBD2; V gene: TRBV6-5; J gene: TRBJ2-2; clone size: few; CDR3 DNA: TGTGCCAGCAGGCCCAGACTAGCGTTGAGAACCGGGGAGCTGTTTTTT; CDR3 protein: CASRPRLALRTGELFF
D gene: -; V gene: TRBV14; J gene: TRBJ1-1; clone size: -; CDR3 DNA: TGTGCCAGCAGCCAAGATATGGTTACGGTAGCTTTCTTT; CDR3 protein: CASSQDMVTVAFF
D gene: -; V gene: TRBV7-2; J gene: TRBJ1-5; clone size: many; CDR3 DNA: TGTGCCAGCAGCCGGGCTGTTAATCAGCCCCAGCATTTT; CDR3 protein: CASSRAVNQPQHF
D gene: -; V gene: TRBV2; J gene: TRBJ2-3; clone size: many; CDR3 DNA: TGTGCCAGCTTCTTTACAGATACGCAGTATTTT; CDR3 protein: CASFFTDTQYF
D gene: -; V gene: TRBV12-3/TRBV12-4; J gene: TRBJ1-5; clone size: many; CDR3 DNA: TGTGCCAGCAGTTTCAATGGGGGCGAACAGCCCCAGCATTTT; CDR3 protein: CASSFNGGEQPQHF
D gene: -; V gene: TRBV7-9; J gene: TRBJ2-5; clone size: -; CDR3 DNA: TGTGCCAGCAGCGACGGAGTAAGGCGAGAGACCCAGTACTTC; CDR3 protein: CASSDGVRRETQYF
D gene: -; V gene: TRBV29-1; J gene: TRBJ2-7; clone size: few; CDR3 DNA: TGCAGCGTGATGGGTACGGGTAGGAGCGAGCAGTACTTC; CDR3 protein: CSVMGTGRSEQYF
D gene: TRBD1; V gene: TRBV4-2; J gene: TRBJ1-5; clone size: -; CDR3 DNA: TGTGCCAGCAGCCTAGGACAGGGGGTAAGCAATCAGCCCCAGCATTTT; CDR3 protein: CASSLGQGVSNQPQHF
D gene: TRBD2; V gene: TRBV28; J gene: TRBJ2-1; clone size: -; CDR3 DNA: TGTGCCAGCAGTTTAGGGGACCCGGGACTAGCGGCAAACTACAATGAGCAGTTCTTC; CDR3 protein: CASSLGDPGLAANYNEQFF
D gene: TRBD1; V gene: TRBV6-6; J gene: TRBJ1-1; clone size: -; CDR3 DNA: TGTGCCAGCAGTTACGATCCGGGACAGCTGAACACTGAAGCTTTCTTT; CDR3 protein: CASSYDPGQLNTEAFF
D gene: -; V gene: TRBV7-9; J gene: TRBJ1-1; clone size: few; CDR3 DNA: TGTGCCAGCAGCTTAAGGGGAGAAGGGGAATTCGGTGAAGCTTTCTTT; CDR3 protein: CASSLRGEGEFGEAFF
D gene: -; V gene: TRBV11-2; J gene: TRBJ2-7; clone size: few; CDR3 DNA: TGTGCCAGCAGTACCCCCGGGACCCAGCAGTACTTC; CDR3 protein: CASSTPGTQQYF
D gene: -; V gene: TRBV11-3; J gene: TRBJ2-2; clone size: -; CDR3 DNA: TGTGCCAGCCGTCTAACGAACACCGGGGAGCTGTTTTTT; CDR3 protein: CASRLTNTGELFF
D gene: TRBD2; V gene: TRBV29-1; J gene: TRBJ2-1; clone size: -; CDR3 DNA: TGCAGCGCCGGGGGACTAGCGGGAGGGGACGAGCAGTTCTTC; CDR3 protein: CSAGGLAGGDEQFF
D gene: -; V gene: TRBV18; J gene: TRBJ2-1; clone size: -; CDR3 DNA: TGTGCCAGCTCACCCCGATGGCAATTCGGGCAGTTCTTC; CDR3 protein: CASSPRWQFGQFF
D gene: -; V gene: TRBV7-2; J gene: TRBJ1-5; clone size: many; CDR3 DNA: TGTGCCAGCAGCTCAGACTCCGGTCAGCCCCAGCATTTT; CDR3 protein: CASSSDSGQPQHF
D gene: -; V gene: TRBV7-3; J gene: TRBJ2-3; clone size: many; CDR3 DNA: TGTGCCAGCAGCCCCGCTTTGGTTGGGGGCGGAGATACGCAGTATTTT; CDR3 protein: CASSPALVGGGDTQYF
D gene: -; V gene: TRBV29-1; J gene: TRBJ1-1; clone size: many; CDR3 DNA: TGCAGCGTTGACGGGGCCCAGAACACTGAAGCTTTCTTT; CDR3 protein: CSVDGAQNTEAFF
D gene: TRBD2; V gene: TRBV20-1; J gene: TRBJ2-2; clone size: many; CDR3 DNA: TGCAGTGCAATGAAAGCGGGGTTGAACACCGGGGAGCTGTTTTTT; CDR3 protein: CSAMKAGLNTGELFF
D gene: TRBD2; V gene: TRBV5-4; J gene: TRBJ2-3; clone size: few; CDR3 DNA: TGTGCCAGCAGCCGTCCGGCGGGAGGGCCGTCTGGTCGTAGCACAGATACGCAGTATTTT; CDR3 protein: CASSRPAGGPSGRSTDTQYF
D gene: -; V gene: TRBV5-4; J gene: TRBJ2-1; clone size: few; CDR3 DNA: TGTGCCAGCAGGTCCGGAGGACCCCTCTACAATGAGCAGTTCTTC; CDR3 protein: CASRSGGPLYNEQFF
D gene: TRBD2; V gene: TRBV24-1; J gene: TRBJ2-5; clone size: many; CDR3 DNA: TGTGCCACCAGTGATGCAAGACTAGCGGGAGAGACCCAGTACTTC; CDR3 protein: CATSDARLAGETQYF
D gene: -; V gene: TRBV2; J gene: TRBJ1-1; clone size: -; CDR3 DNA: TGTGCCAGCAGTGAGGGCTTCGTAGCTTTCTTT; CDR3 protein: CASSEGFVAFF
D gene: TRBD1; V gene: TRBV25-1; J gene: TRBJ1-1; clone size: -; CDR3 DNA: TGTGCCAGCAGTCCTCTGAGAGGACAGGGGATCAAGGCTTTCTTT; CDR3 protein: CASSPLRGQGIKAFF
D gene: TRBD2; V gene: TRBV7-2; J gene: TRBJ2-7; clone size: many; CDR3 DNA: TGTGCCAGCAGCCCTAGCGGGAGGCCCGAGCAGTACTTC; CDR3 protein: CASSPSGRPEQYF
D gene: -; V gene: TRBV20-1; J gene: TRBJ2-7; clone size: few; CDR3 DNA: TGCAGCGCCCGACAGGACCTCTACGAGCAGTACTTC; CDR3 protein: CSARQDLYEQYF
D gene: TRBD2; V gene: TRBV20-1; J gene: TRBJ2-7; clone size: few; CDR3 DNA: TGCAGTGCTCCGATCCCCGGGACTAGCGGCCACGAGCAGTACTTC; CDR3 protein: CSAPIPGTSGHEQYF
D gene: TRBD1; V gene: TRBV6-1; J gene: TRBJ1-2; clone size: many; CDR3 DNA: TGTGCCAGCAGACAGACAGGGGCCTTCTATGGCTACACCTTC; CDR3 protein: CASRQTGAFYGYTF
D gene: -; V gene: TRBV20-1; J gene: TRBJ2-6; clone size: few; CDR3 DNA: TGCAGTGCGGAGAAGGGCGGGGCCTCTGGGGCCAACGTCCTGACTTTC; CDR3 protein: CSAEKGGASGANVLTF
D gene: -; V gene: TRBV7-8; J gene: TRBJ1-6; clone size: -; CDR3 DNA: TGTGCCAGCAGGTTAAGTGTCACCAATTCACCCCTCCACTTT; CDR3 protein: CASRLSVTNSPLHF